This TCR beta chain is drawn from a study of blood T cell repertoires in COVID-19. Study-level background: Samples taken during acute and convalescent COVID-19 were collected in the United States, Italy and Spain. The cDNA or gDNA used as material had been derived from T cells, B-cell-depleted T cells, or PBMCs.

V lost 1 base to trimming and J lost 4 bases; unmatched junction nucleotides: 4. The CDR3 totals 16 residues. Germline assignment: CDR1 LGHDT and CDR2 YNNKEL (reference sequence). Sequencing was performed with immunoSEQ multiplex PCR; in TCRdb, only in-frame clones are kept and a portion is missing. The sample consists of about 86,000 clones, around four fifths of them appearing once. Sequenced sample: peripheral blood. The receptor's source is a man aged 50 or older with acute or convalescent COVID-19. V and J are TRBV3-1 (or the pseudogene TRBV3-2) and TRBJ2-3; TRBD1 matches 11 bases. CDR3 in amino acids: CASSQAAGQGADTQYF. The CDR3 nucleotides read TGTGCCAGCAGCCAAGCCGCGGGACAGGGGGCAGATACGCAGTATTTT.